This is a list of T cell receptor beta chains from one sample in a study of T cells after yellow fever vaccination. Via MiXCR, TCRdb re-called the 5' RACE reads, giving one row per CDR3 protein. In the table there are some 240,000 distinct CDR3 sequences, around 3.5% of which are singletons. The sample consisted of PBMCs, taken 15 days after the yellow fever booster vaccination. The receptors originated from a man in his late teens or twenties who received the YFV17D yellow fever vaccine. The CDR3 runs from the conserved cysteine through the conserved F or W. The D gene is left open where the match is weak. Clone sizes are shown as once, few, many or a size class.

j_gene,abundance,v_gene,d_gene,CDR3nt,CDR3aa
TRBJ2-1,many,TRBV10-3,TRBD2,TGTGCCATCAGTTTGACTAGTCGGGGGGACAATGAGCAGTTCTTC,CAISLTSRGDNEQFF
TRBJ1-6,few,TRBV18,NA,TGTGCCAGCTCACCCAAAGGGGTGGGCTCACCCCTCCACTTT,CASSPKGVGSPLHF
TRBJ1-3,medium-sized,TRBV6-6,NA,TGTGCCAGCAGGCCAGGAAACACCATATATTTT,CASRPGNTIYF
TRBJ1-1,many,TRBV5-1,NA,TGCGCCAGCAGCCCCCGGGGGGCAACTGAAGCTTTCTTT,CASSPRGATEAFF
TRBJ2-2,many,TRBV5-6,NA,TGTGCCAGCAGCTATTTCGGACAGCCGCCCGATCCGAAGCTGTTTTTT,CASSYFGQPPDPKLFF
TRBJ2-4,many,TRBV7-8,NA,TGTGCCAGCAGCTTATTGTGGGCCAAAAACATTCAGTACTTC,CASSLLWAKNIQYF
TRBJ2-5,many,TRBV7-2,TRBD2,TGTGCCAGCAGCTACTTAGCGGGGGGGCTTCAGTACTTC,CASSYLAGGLQYF
TRBJ2-2,many,TRBV4-1,NA,TGCGCCAGCAGCCAAGTTCAGGGGCCTGGGTCCGGGGAGCTGTTTTTT,CASSQVQGPGSGELFF
TRBJ2-1,many,TRBV7-3,TRBD2,TGTGCCAGCAGCTTATCCGGGGGGGTATACAATGAGCAGTTCTTC,CASSLSGGVYNEQFF
TRBJ2-2,many,TRBV20-1,NA,TGCAGTGCTAGAGATTTGGGGCTTGCCCGGGAGCTGTTTTTT,CSARDLGLARELFF
TRBJ1-5,many,TRBV7-2,TRBD1,TGTGCCAGCAGCTTAGCGGAGGGGGCTTATCAGCCCCAGCATTTT,CASSLAEGAYQPQHF
TRBJ1-2,few,TRBV4-1,TRBD1,TGCGCCAGCAGCCAAGGACAGGGGGCGCCTGGCTACACCTTC,CASSQGQGAPGYTF
TRBJ1-2,many,TRBV27,NA,TGTGCCAGCAGTCCCCCAGGACGGAGGAAGAATATGGAGGGCTACACCTTC,CASSPPGRRKNMEGYTF